The entry that follows covers one T cell receptor beta chain sequence. Its target is not known. Sample treatment: over 15 received Ad26.COV2.S at low or high dose, single or two shots; 5 received placebo; per-sample allocation not given. Day 63 after the first vaccine or placebo injection was the time point for sampling. Wuhan-strain spike was delivered by a replication-incompetent Ad26 vector. The junction had 12 bases not matched to a gene; V was cut back by 1 base and J by 3 bases. CDR3 length equals 18 residues. Per the germline V gene, CDR1 is SGHNT and CDR2 is YYREEE (reference sequence). These data are taken from a study of Ad26.COV2.S vaccination and SARS-CoV-2 variants. The data were produced by immunoSEQ multiplex PCR, yet TCRdb's version contains in-frame clones alone and is incomplete. This table holds around 270,000 clones, roughly 87% found once. Study observations and caveats: Placebo recipients showed lower spike-specific TCR breadth than vaccinees. Breadth measured for non-spike TCRs was similar across vaccine and placebo recipients.

The sample in question was peripheral blood, obtained in a trial of Ad26.COV2.S vaccine versus placebo. This sequence was found in a person between 18 and 65 years old who received the Ad26.COV2.S COVID-19 vaccine or a placebo. The rearrangement joins TRBV5-4 to TRBJ1-2, with 10 bases lining up with TRBD1. The CDR3 nucleotides are TGTGCCAGCAGCTTGACAGCCGGGACAGGGGATAGGTACTATGGCTACACCTTC. Protein product: CASSLTAGTGDRYYGYTF. Full variable domain (remainder filled in from reference TRBV5-4 and TRBJ1-2): ETGVTQSPTHLIKTRGQQVTLRCSSQSGHNTVSWYQQALGQGPQFIFQYYREEENGRGNFPPRFSGLQFPNYSSELNVNALELDDSALYLCASSLTAGTGDRYYGYTFGSGTRLTVV.